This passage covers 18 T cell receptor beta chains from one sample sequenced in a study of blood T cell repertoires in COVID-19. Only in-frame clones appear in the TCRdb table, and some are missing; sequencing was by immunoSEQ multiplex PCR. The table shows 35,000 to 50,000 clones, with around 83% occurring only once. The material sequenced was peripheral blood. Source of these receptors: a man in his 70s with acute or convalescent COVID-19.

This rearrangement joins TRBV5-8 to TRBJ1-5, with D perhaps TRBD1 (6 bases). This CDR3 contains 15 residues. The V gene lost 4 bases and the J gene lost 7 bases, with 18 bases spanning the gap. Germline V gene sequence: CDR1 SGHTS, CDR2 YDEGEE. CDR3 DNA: TGTGCCAGCAGCGTGATTAAAGGGGGGGGGCAGCCCCAGCATTTT. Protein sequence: CASSVIKGGGQPQHF.

The DNA for the CDR3 is TGCGCCAGCAGCACCGGGACAGTCTATGAAAAACTGTTTTTT. Its protein is CASSTGTVYEKLFF. The chain joins TRBV5-1 to TRBJ1-4, with TRBD1 identical over 7 bases. Germline values: CDR1 SGHRS, CDR2 YFSETQ. Trimming took 4 bases from V and 6 from J; bases not matched to a gene: 6. This CDR3 region has 14 residues.

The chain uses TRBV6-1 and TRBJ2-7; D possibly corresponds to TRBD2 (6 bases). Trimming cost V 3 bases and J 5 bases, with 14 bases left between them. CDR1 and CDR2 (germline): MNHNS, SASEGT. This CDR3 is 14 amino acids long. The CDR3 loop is CASSERGGDDEQYF. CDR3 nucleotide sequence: TGTGCCAGCAGTGAGAGGGGAGGAGACGACGAGCAGTACTTC.

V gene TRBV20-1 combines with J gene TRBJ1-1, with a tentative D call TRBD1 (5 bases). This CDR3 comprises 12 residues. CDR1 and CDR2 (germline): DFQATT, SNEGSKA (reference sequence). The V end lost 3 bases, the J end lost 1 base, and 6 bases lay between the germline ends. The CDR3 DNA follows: TGCAGTGCTAGTACAGGGAACACTGAAGCTTTCTTT. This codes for CSASTGNTEAFF.

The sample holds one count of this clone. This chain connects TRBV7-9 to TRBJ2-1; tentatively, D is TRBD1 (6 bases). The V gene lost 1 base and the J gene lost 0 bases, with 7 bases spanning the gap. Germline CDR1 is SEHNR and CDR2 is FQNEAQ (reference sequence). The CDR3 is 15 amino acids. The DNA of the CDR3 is TGTGCCAGCAGCTTAGTAGGGGGCTCCTACAATGAGCAGTTCTTC. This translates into CASSLVGGSYNEQFF. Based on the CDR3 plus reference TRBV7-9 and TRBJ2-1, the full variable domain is DTGVSQNPRHKITKRGQNVTFRCDPISEHNRLYWYRQTLGQGPEFLTYFQNEAQLEKSRLLSDRFSAERPKGSFSTLEIQRTEQGDSAMYLCASSLVGGSYNEQFFGPGTRLTVL.

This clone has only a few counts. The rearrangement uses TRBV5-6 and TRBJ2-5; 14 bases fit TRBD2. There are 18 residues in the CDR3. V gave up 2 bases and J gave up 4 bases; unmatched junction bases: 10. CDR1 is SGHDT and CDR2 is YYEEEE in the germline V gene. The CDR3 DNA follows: TGTGCCAGCAGCTTCCTATCTTCGGGGACTAGCGGGGGAGAGACCCAGTACTTC. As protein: CASSFLSSGTSGGETQYF.

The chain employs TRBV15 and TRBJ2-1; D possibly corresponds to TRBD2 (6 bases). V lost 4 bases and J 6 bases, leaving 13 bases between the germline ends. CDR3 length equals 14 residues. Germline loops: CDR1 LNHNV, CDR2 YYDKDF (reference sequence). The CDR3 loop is CATSTGTVLNEQFF. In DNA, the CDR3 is TGTGCCACCAGCACCGGGACTGTCCTCAATGAGCAGTTCTTC. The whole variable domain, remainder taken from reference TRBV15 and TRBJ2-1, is DAMVIQNPRYQVTQFGKPVTLSCSQTLNHNVMYWYQQKSSQAPKLLFHYYDKDFNNEADTPDNFQSRRPNTSFCFLDIRSPGLGDTAMYLCATSTGTVLNEQFFGPGTRLTVL.

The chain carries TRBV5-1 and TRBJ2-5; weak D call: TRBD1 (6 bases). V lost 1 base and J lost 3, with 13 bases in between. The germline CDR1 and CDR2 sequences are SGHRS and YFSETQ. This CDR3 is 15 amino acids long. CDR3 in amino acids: CASSLLTGSKETQYF. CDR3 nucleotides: TGCGCCAGCAGCTTGTTGACAGGATCGAAAGAGACCCAGTACTTC. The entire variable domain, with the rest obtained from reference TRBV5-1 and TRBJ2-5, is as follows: KAGVTQTPRYLIKTRGQQVTLSCSPISGHRSVSWYQQTPGQGLQFLFEYFSETQRNKGNFPGRFSGRQFSNSRSEMNVSTLELGDSALYLCASSLLTGSKETQYFGPGTRLLVL.

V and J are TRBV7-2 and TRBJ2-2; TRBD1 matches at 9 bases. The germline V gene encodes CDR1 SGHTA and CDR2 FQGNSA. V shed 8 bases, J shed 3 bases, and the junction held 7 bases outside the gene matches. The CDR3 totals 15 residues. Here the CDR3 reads CASGRDREDTGELFF. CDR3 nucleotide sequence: TGTGCCAGCGGACGGGACAGGGAGGACACCGGGGAGCTGTTTTTT.

The DNA for the CDR3 is TGCGCCAGCAGCCAAGAGGTCTCAGGGGCCCCAGATACGCAGTATTTT. Its protein is CASSQEVSGAPDTQYF. The chain is built from TRBV4-1 and TRBJ2-3, with D perhaps TRBD1 (6 bases). V lost 0 bases to trimming and J lost 4 bases, with 14 bases between them. Germline V CDR1 and CDR2: MGHRA, YSYEKL. The CDR3 is made up of 16 amino acids.

The CDR3 loop reads CASSQAAGGVVYGYTF. The CDR3 DNA reads TGTGCCAGCAGCCAAGCGGCAGGGGGAGTTGTCTATGGCTACACCTTC. The V call is TRBV14, the J call TRBJ1-2, with 7 bases fitting TRBD1. J gave up 4 bases and V 1 base, and 9 bases lay outside the gene matches. The CDR3 is 16 residues long. Germline V CDR1 and CDR2: SGHDN, FVKESK.

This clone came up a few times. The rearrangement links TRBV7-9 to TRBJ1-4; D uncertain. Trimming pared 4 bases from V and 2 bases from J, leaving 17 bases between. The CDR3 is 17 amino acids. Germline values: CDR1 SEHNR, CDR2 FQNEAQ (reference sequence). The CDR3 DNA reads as TGTGCCAGCAGCTCAACGGGGTACCCGGCGACTAATGAAAAACTGTTTTTT. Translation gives CASSSTGYPATNEKLFF.

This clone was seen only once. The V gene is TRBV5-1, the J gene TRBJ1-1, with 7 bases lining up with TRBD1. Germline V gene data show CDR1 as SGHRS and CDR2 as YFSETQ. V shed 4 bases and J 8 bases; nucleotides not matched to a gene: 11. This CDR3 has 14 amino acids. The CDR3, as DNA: TGCGCCAGCAGCGAAGGAGGGACAGACCGCGAAGCTTTCTTT. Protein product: CASSEGGTDREAFF.

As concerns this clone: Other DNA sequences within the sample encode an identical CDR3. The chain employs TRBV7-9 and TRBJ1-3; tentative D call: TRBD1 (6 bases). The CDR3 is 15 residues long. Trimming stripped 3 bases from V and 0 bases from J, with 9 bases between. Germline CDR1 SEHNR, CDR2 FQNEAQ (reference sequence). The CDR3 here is CASSLGQLSGNTIYF. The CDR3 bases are TGTGCCAGCAGCTTGGGACAACTCTCTGGAAACACCATATATTTT.

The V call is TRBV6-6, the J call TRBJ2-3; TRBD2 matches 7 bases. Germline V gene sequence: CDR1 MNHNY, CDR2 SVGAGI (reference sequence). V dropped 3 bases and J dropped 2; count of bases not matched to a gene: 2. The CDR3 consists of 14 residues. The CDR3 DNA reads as TGTGCCAGCAGTTATGCGGGAGCCACAGATACGCAGTATTTT. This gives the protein CASSYAGATDTQYF.

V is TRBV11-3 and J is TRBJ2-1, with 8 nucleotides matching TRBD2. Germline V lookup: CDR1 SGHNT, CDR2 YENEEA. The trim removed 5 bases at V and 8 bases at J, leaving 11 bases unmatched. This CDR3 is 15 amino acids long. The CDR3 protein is CASSRLTGLAHEQFF. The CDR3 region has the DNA TGTGCCAGCAGCCGACTTACCGGACTAGCCCATGAGCAGTTCTTC. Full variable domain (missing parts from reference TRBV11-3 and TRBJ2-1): EAGVVQSPRYKIIEKKQPVAFWCNPISGHNTLYWYLQNLGQGPELLIRYENEEAVDDSQLPKDRFSAERLKGVDSTLKIQPAELGDSAVYLCASSRLTGLAHEQFFGPGTRLTVL.

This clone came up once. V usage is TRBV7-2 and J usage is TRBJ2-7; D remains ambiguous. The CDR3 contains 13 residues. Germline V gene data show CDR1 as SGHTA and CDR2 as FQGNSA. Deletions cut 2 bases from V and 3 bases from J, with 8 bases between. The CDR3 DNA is TGTGCCAGCAGCTTATACGGGTTCTACGAGCAGTACTTC. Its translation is CASSLYGFYEQYF.

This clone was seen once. CDR3 bases: TGTGCCAGCAGCTTGGTTCGCGGGCGCCCAACTAATGAAAAACTGTTTTTT. It specifies CASSLVRGRPTNEKLFF. The chain links TRBV5-8 to TRBJ1-4; unclear D gene. V was trimmed by 0 bases and J by 0 bases, leaving 12 bases between them. CDR3 length: 17 residues. Germline-derived CDR1 and CDR2 are SGHTS and YDEGEE.